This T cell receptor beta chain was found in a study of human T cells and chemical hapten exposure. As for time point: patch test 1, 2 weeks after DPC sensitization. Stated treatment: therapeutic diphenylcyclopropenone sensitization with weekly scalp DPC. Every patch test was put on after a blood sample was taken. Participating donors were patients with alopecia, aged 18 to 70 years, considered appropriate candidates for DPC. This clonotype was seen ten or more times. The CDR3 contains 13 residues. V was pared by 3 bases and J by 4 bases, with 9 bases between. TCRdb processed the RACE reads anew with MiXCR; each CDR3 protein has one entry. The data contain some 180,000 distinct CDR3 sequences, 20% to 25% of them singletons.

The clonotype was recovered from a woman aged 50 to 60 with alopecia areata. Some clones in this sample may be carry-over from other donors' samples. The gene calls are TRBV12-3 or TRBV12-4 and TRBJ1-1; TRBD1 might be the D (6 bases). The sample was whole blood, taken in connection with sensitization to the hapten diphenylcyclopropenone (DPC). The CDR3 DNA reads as TGTGCCAGCAGTTTGGGGGGCGGCACTGAAGCTTTCTTT. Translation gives CASSLGGGTEAFF.